This entry concerns a single TCR beta chain. Its antigen is currently unknown. J was trimmed by 5 bases and V by 10 bases; bases with no gene match: 9. Germline CDR1 and CDR2: LNHDA and SQIVND (reference sequence). CDR3 length: 14 residues. These data originate in a study of T cell responses to AZD1222 COVID-19 vaccine. Study context: Second-dose intervals near 4 or 12 weeks were combined.

The protocol was immunoSEQ multiplex PCR, while the TCRdb copy is restricted to in-frame clones and leaves out a portion. The sample shows about 140,000 clones, over 75% of them seen only once. Study-level findings and limits: Most donors were white British and more were female, and clonal diversity was possibly underestimated. Sampling captured repertoires only after the peak T cell response.

This TCR was recovered from an adult in good health. Sequenced material: peripheral blood, taken on day 0 of AZD1222 vaccination. The rearrangement uses TRBV19 and TRBJ2-4; 9 bases line up with TRBD1. In nucleotides, the CDR3 is TGTGCCACGTCCCGGGACAGGGTGGAAAACATTCAGTACTTC. Translation gives CATSRDRVENIQYF.